This T cell receptor (beta chain) was sequenced for a study of blood T cell repertoires in COVID-19. In this sample, this clone turned up a few times. In the original analysis: Amplification of reference gene primers was used by the study to estimate nucleated cell counts. Sequenced by immunoSEQ multiplex PCR; TCRdb stores in-frame clones only, minus some. Clonal size and the V and J genes are those of that table, whereas D and trimming came from the DNA. In the table there are fewer than 300,000 clones, around 82% of which are singletons. This CDR3 is built from 15 residues. The germline V and J ends were trimmed by 7 bases and 0 bases, with 16 bases remaining between them. The germline V gene encodes CDR1 MNHNY and CDR2 SVGAGI (reference sequence).

What was sequenced was peripheral blood. The chain has TRBV6-6 and TRBJ2-7, with D possibly being TRBD1 (5 bases). The TCR comes from a human donor in a cohort sampled during active COVID-19. The chain's CDR3 is CASTLHRQLSYEQYF. CDR3 nucleotides: TGTGCCAGCACCCTCCACCGACAGCTCTCCTACGAGCAGTACTTC.